The T cell receptor (beta chain) described here comes from a study of cytomegalovirus exposure and HLA in healthy donors. J was trimmed by 2 bases and V by 1 base; bases with no gene match: 2. The germline gives CDR1 SGHVS, CDR2 FNYEAQ. The CDR3 consists of 15 residues. A multiplex PCR was run with 60 Vbeta primers and 13 Jbeta primers. Clones were read by immunoSEQ multiplex PCR, and TCRdb kept only the in-frame ones, dropping some. This table holds fewer than 200,000 clones, about 88% found once. The sample was PBMCs. The J gene is TRBJ2-1, the V gene TRBV7-6; 7 nucleotides line up with TRBD1. The receptor comes from a young man in good health and CMV-seropositive. The CDR3 coding sequence is TGTGCCAGCAGCTTAGGGCAGGGGGCCTACAATGAGCAGTTCTTC. Its translation: CASSLGQGAYNEQFF. Together with reference TRBV7-6 and TRBJ2-1, the CDR3 gives the full variable domain: GAGVSQSPRYKVTKRGQDVALRCDPISGHVSLYWYRQALGQGPEFLTYFNYEAQQDKSGLPNDRFSAERPEGSISTLTIQRTEQRDSAMYRCASSLGQGAYNEQFFGPGTRLTVL.